This entry lists 25 T cell receptor beta chains sequenced from one sample in a study of shared clonotypes between healthy human individuals. Some clones are missing from TCRdb's copy, which holds only in-frame ones; the method was immunoSEQ multiplex PCR. The table lists about 2.1 million clones, about 93% of them singletons. As defined, naive CD8 cells were CD45RO-negative and positively selected for CCR7, with terminally differentiated effector memory CD45RA+ cells excluded. Sequencing used naive CD8+ T cells from PBMCs. These receptors came from a man between 18 and 35 years old in good health. Some clones in this sample may be carry-over from other donors' samples.

This chain uses TRBV6-6 with TRBJ1-2; 7 bases map to TRBD1. The CDR3 is 16 residues long. V lost 6 bases, J lost 0 bases, and 10 bases stayed unmatched. CDR1 and CDR2 (germline): MNHNY, SVGAGI (reference sequence). For the CDR3, the DNA is TGTGCCAGCAGCCGCCCCGGGACAGCTACTAACTATGGCTACACCTTC. This sequence encodes CASSRPGTATNYGYTF.

The genes are TRBV7-3 and TRBJ2-1, with D perhaps TRBD1 (6 bases). The V gene lost 5 bases and the J gene lost 8 bases, with 13 bases spanning the gap. Looked up from germline, CDR1 is SGHTA and CDR2 is FQGTGA. The CDR3 runs to 13 residues. The CDR3 bases are TGTGCCAGCAGCGCGGACAGTGGCCATGAGCAGTTCTTC. Its translation: CASSADSGHEQFF.

The V and J genes are TRBV7-8 and TRBJ2-5, with a possible D match to TRBD2 (5 bases). Germline values: CDR1 SGHVS, CDR2 FQNEAQ. The CDR3 loop spans 14 amino acids. With 7 bases removed from V and 2 bases from J, the gap between germline ends came to 14 bases. The CDR3 spells CASTWEPTQETQYF. The CDR3 coding sequence is TGTGCCAGCACCTGGGAGCCGACTCAAGAGACCCAGTACTTC.

Only one count was recorded for this clone. V usage is TRBV5-6 and J usage is TRBJ2-5; 9 bases are a match to TRBD2. Germline V gene sequence: CDR1 SGHDT, CDR2 YYEEEE. The J segment lost 2 bases and the V segment lost 3 bases, leaving 8 bases of the junction unmatched. The CDR3 runs 16 residues. CDR3 nucleotide sequence: TGTGCCAGCAGCTCGGAGGGGCTAGCGGGACAAGAGACCCAGTACTTC. Protein sequence: CASSSEGLAGQETQYF. The full variable domain, completed using reference TRBV5-6 and TRBJ2-5, is DAGVTQSPTHLIKTRGQQVTLRCSPKSGHDTVSWYQQALGQGPQFIFQYYEEEERQRGNFPDRFSGHQFPNYSSELNVNALLLGDSALYLCASSSEGLAGQETQYFGPGTRLLVL.

The chain is built from TRBV7-2 and TRBJ2-5, with 8 bases matching TRBD2. Germline loops: CDR1 SGHTA, CDR2 FQGNSA. Trimming removed 5 bases from V and 4 bases from J; junction bases left unmatched: 18. This CDR3 comprises 18 residues. CDR3 nucleotide sequence: TGTGCCAGCAGCGTTAGCGGGACCCTAGGCACCAGCTTAGAGACCCAGTACTTC. Translated, it gives CASSVSGTLGTSLETQYF.

The rearrangement joins TRBV21-1 to TRBJ2-7. TRBV21-1 is tagged as a pseudogene. This CDR3 region has 13 residues. Here the CDR3 reads CASSKKDLSGQYF. For the CDR3, the DNA is TGTGCCAGCAGCAAAAAGGACCTTTCAGGGCAGTACTTC.

The V gene is TRBV19, the J gene TRBJ1-4; 7 positions agree with TRBD1. CDR3 size: 16 residues. Germline assignment: CDR1 LNHDA and CDR2 SQIVND (reference sequence). The J segment lost 5 bases and the V segment lost 3 bases, leaving 9 bases of the junction unmatched. The CDR3 loop reads CASSIEGAMRNEKLFF. CDR3 DNA: TGTGCCAGTAGTATTGAGGGGGCAATGCGGAATGAAAAACTGTTTTTT.

The V gene is TRBV6-1, the J gene TRBJ2-7; D is perhaps TRBD2 (5 bases). The germline CDR1 and CDR2 sequences are MNHNS and SASEGT. Trimming pared 6 bases from V and 0 bases from J, leaving 12 bases between. This CDR3 is built from 14 residues. CDR3 residues: CASSLGRDSYEQYF. In nucleotides, the CDR3 is TGTGCCAGCAGCCTAGGACGGGACTCCTACGAGCAGTACTTC.

CDR3: CASSLASLNEQFF. The CDR3 DNA follows: TGTGCCAGCAGCTTGGCCTCCCTCAATGAGCAGTTCTTC. The chain is built from TRBV5-4 and TRBJ2-1; D is unresolved. V lost 0 bases and J 6 bases, leaving 7 bases between the germline ends. This CDR3 has 13 residues. CDR1 is SGHNT and CDR2 is YYREEE in the germline V gene (reference sequence). The whole variable domain, filled in from reference TRBV5-4 and TRBJ2-1, reads ETGVTQSPTHLIKTRGQQVTLRCSSQSGHNTVSWYQQALGQGPQFIFQYYREEENGRGNFPPRFSGLQFPNYSSELNVNALELDDSALYLCASSLASLNEQFFGPGTRLTVL.

This clone showed up just once. The V and J genes are TRBV5-6 and TRBJ1-4; D uncertain. CDR1 is SGHDT and CDR2 is YYEEEE in the germline V gene. The CDR3 sequence is 14 residues long. The V end lost 3 bases, the J end lost 4 bases, and 10 bases lay between the germline ends. For the CDR3, the DNA is TGTGCCAGCAGCTCGGACGGTAATAATGAAAAACTGTTTTTT. Its translation: CASSSDGNNEKLFF.

The chain has TRBV29-1 and TRBJ2-7; no firm D call. V was trimmed by 0 bases and J by 6 bases, leaving 15 bases between them. The CDR3 consists of 14 residues. Germline lookup yields CDR1 SQVTM and CDR2 ANQGSEA. CDR3: CSVEEGFTKGEQYF. DNA of the CDR3: TGCAGCGTTGAAGAAGGTTTCACCAAGGGCGAGCAGTACTTC.

The CDR3 coding sequence is TGTGCCAGCAGCTGGCCGGACGGACGCACCCAAGAGACCCAGTACTTC. This sequence encodes CASSWPDGRTQETQYF. The V call is TRBV7-3, the J call TRBJ2-5; D remains ambiguous. Trimming removed 4 bases from V and 1 base from J, with 16 bases in between. This CDR3 contains 16 residues. CDR1 SGHTA and CDR2 FQGTGA come from the germline V gene.

This clone occurred once. The chain couples TRBV27 to TRBJ1-4; D unresolved. Per germline, CDR1 MNHEY and CDR2 SMNVEV (reference sequence). V shed 0 bases and J shed 5 bases, with 13 bases lying between them. The CDR3 spans 16 residues. The CDR3 region has the DNA TGTGCCAGCAGTTTATCTTGGGCGGAGATAAATGAAAAACTGTTTTTT. Encoded protein: CASSLSWAEINEKLFF.

V and J are TRBV6-1 and TRBJ1-5, with D possibly matching TRBD1 (5 bases). Germline loops: CDR1 MNHNS, CDR2 SASEGT. This CDR3 is built from 14 residues. V shed 2 bases and J shed 6 bases, with 11 bases lying between them. The chain's CDR3 is CASSEHVGGQPQHF. CDR3 bases: TGTGCCAGCAGTGAACATGTGGGGGGTCAGCCCCAGCATTTT.

With respect to this clone: Other DNA sequences of this sample code for an identical CDR3. The V call is TRBV27, the J call TRBJ2-2; weak D call: TRBD2 (5 bases). The germline V and J ends were trimmed by 5 bases and 1 base, with 14 bases remaining between them. The CDR3 has 16 amino acids. From germline, CDR1 is MNHEY and CDR2 SMNVEV (reference sequence). The CDR3 protein is CASSPSWGENTGELFF. The CDR3 nucleotides are TGTGCCAGCAGTCCCTCCTGGGGAGAGAACACCGGGGAGCTGTTTTTT.

Concerning this clone itself: The identical CDR3 is also encoded by other nucleotide sequences in the sample. The chain couples TRBV5-1 to TRBJ2-3; 10 bases are shared with TRBD2. CDR3 length: 16 amino acids. Trimming cost V 0 bases and J 4 bases; bases outside gene matches: 5. In germline, CDR1 is SGHRS, CDR2 YFSETQ. The CDR3, as DNA: TGCGCCAGCAGCTTGGCCGGTCTAGCGGGAGCAGATACGCAGTATTTT. This encodes CASSLAGLAGADTQYF.

The chain uses TRBV19 and TRBJ1-1, with a weak D call TRBD1 (5 bases). Trimming took 1 base from V and 7 from J, leaving 10 bases between them. The CDR3 runs 13 residues. Per the germline V gene, CDR1 is LNHDA and CDR2 is SQIVND (reference sequence). CDR3: CASSIVRDGEAFF. The CDR3 nucleotides read TGTGCCAGTAGTATAGTCCGGGACGGTGAAGCTTTCTTT.

The V call is TRBV6-5, the J call TRBJ2-3, with D possibly matching TRBD2 (6 bases). CDR1 MNHEY and CDR2 SVGAGI come from the germline V gene. Trimming took off 4 bases at V and 4 bases at J, with 18 bases between the two ends. This CDR3 contains 16 residues. The CDR3 DNA reads TGTGCCAGCAGTTTCACTAATCGGGAGTGGGCAGATACGCAGTATTTT. It translates to CASSFTNREWADTQYF.

This clone was counted once. The rearrangement uses TRBV7-9 and TRBJ1-2; D possibly corresponds to TRBD1 (6 bases). The germline V and J ends were trimmed by 5 bases and 6 bases, with 22 bases remaining between them. Germline V gives CDR1 SEHNR, CDR2 FQNEAQ (reference sequence). The CDR3 loop spans 16 amino acids. The CDR3 protein is CASSQFIGGYGDGYTF. In DNA form, the CDR3 reads TGTGCCAGCAGCCAGTTTATAGGGGGTTATGGTGATGGCTACACCTTC.

The chain recombines TRBV7-9 with TRBJ1-2; a possible D gene is TRBD1 (5 bases). Germline V gene data show CDR1 as SEHNR and CDR2 as FQNEAQ (reference sequence). This CDR3 has 16 residues. Trimming cost V 0 bases and J 5 bases, with 16 bases left between them. The chain's CDR3 is CASSLAREGVRYGYTF. CDR3 nucleotide sequence: TGTGCCAGCAGCTTAGCGCGGGAAGGGGTGCGGTATGGCTACACCTTC.

The chain couples TRBV27 to TRBJ2-1, with unresolved D. This CDR3 contains 13 residues. Germline V gene data show CDR1 as MNHEY and CDR2 as SMNVEV (reference sequence). V was clipped by 2 bases and J by 5 bases, with 7 bases between them. The CDR3 sequence is CASSLHINNEQFF. DNA for the CDR3: TGTGCCAGCAGTTTACACATTAACAATGAGCAGTTCTTC.

Remarks on this clone: The same CDR3 is also encoded by other DNA sequences in this sample. The chain links TRBV4-3 to TRBJ2-1, with 12 nucleotides matching TRBD2. After removal of 0 bases from V and 7 bases from J, the junction contained 4 bases not matched to a gene. The CDR3 is 16 amino acids. Germline assignment: CDR1 LGHNA and CDR2 YSLEER. Here the CDR3 reads CASSQDSSGRGNEQFF. The CDR3 DNA is TGCGCCAGCAGCCAAGATTCTAGCGGGAGGGGGAATGAGCAGTTCTTC.

The chain has TRBV27 and TRBJ2-7, with 8 nucleotides matching TRBD1. The germline CDR1 and CDR2 sequences are MNHEY and SMNVEV (reference sequence). With V trimmed by 3 bases and J by 9 bases, 4 bases remained unmatched. This CDR3 is built from 12 residues. Here the CDR3 reads CASSLPGGGQYF. The DNA for the CDR3 is TGTGCCAGCAGTTTGCCAGGGGGCGGGCAGTACTTC.

The chain carries TRBV28 and TRBJ1-1; D is uncertain. The V gene lost 5 bases and the J gene lost 0 bases, with 7 bases spanning the gap. This CDR3 has 13 residues. Germline-derived CDR1 and CDR2 are MDHEN and SYDVKM. The CDR3 protein is CASSVTMNTEAFF. In nucleotides, the CDR3 is TGTGCCAGCAGTGTAACCATGAACACTGAAGCTTTCTTT.

On this clone itself: This CDR3 is also generated by other DNA sequences in the sample. The gene calls are TRBV9 and TRBJ2-3; no clear D gene. The germline gives CDR1 SGDLS, CDR2 YYNGEE. This CDR3 spans 11 amino acids. Trimming pared 2 bases from V and 6 bases from J, leaving 4 bases between. CDR3: CASSVGDTQYF. The CDR3, as DNA: TGTGCCAGCAGCGTCGGGGATACGCAGTATTTT. Full variable domain (missing parts from reference TRBV9 and TRBJ2-3): DSGVTQTPKHLITATGQRVTLRCSPRSGDLSVYWYQQSLDQGLQFLIQYYNGEERAKGNILERFSAQQFPDLHSELNLSSLELGDSALYFCASSVGDTQYFGPGTRLTVL.